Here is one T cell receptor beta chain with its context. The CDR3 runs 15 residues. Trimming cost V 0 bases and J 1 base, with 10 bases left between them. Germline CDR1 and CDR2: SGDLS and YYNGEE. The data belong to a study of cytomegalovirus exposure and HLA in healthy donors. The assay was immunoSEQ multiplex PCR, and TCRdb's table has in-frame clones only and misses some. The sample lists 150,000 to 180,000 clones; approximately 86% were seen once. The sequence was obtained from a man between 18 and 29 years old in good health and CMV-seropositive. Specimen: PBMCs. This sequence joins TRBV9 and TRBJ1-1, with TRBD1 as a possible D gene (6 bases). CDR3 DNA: TGTGCCAGCAGCGTAGACAGGGAACGGAACACTGAAGCTTTCTTT. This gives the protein CASSVDRERNTEAFF.